This T cell receptor beta chain was recovered during a study of shared clonotypes between healthy human individuals. Donors were healthy HIV-negative adults without recently reported acute infections or vaccinations. The germline V gene has CDR1 MNHNY and CDR2 SVGAGI (reference sequence). The V end lost 5 bases, the J end lost 3 bases, and 14 bases lay between the germline ends. The CDR3 loop spans 16 amino acids. At the deep level, the assay was run. Study processing details: Junction-only sequences without quality scores were provided by ImmunoSEQ, so filtering was different. TCRdb's copy holds only in-frame clones and misses some; the assay was immunoSEQ multiplex PCR. V, J and clone size are those of that table, while D and trimming were read from the DNA. The sample lists about 1 million clones, about 76% occurring once.

V usage is TRBV6-6 and J usage is TRBJ1-6, with D possibly TRBD1 on 6 matching bases. Specimen: memory CD4+ T cells sorted from blood. Subset in this sample: CD45RA-negative fraction. This receptor was taken from a man aged 18-30 years in good health. CDR3 protein: CASSRDTAFYNSPLHF. In DNA, the CDR3 is TGTGCCAGCAGTCGGGACACCGCCTTCTATAATTCACCCCTCCACTTT.